A single TCR beta chain is shown here with its context. Some clones are missing from TCRdb's copy, which holds only in-frame ones; the method was immunoSEQ multiplex PCR. The profile shows about 32,000 clones, about four fifths of them singletons. The entry originates in a study of OX40 agonist ivuxolimab in advanced cancers. The CDR3 has 13 residues. V lost 6 bases and J 3 bases, leaving 12 bases between the germline ends. In germline, CDR1 is MNHEY, CDR2 SVGAGI. The specimen was CD4+ or CD8+ T cells sorted from blood, collected in a trial of the OX40 agonist ivuxolimab. The receptor was derived from an adult with an advanced solid tumor such as melanoma, head and neck, liver or kidney cancer. The chain carries TRBV6-5 and TRBJ2-7; D ambiguous. The CDR3 DNA reads as TGTGCCAGCAGCCGGGTGCCCTACTACGAGCAGTACTTC. Translating it yields CASSRVPYYEQYF.